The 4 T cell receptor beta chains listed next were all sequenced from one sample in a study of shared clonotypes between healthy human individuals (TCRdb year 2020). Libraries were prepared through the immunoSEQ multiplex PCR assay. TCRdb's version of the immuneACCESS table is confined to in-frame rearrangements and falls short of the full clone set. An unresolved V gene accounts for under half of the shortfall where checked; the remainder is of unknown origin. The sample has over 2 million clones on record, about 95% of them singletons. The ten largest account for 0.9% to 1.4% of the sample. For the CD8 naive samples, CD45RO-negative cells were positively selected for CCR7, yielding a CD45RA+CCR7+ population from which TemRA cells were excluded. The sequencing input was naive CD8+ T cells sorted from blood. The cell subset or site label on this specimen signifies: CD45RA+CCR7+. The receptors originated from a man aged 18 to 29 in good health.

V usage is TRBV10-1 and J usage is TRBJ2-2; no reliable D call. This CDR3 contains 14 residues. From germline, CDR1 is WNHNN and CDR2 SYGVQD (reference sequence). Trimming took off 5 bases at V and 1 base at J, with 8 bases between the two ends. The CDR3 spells CASSPDGNTGELFF. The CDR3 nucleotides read TGCGCCAGCAGTCCCGACGGGAACACCGGGGAGCTGTTTTTT.

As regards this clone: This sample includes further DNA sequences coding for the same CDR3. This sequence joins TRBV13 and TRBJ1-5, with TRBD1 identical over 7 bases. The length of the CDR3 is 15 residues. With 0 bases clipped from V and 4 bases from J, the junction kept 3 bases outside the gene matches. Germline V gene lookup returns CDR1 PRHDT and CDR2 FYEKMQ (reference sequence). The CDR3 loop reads CASSLGTGSNQPQHF. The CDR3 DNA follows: TGTGCCAGCAGCTTAGGGACAGGGAGTAATCAGCCCCAGCATTTT.

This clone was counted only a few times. This CDR3 reads CASSYSEGMTNSPLHF. In DNA form, the CDR3 reads TGTGCCAGCAGTTACTCGGAGGGAATGACGAATTCACCCCTCCACTTT. V gene TRBV6-5 combines with J gene TRBJ1-6, with no clear D. V lost 0 bases and J lost 7, with 13 bases in between. Germline V lookup: CDR1 MNHEY, CDR2 SVGAGI. The CDR3 contains 16 residues.

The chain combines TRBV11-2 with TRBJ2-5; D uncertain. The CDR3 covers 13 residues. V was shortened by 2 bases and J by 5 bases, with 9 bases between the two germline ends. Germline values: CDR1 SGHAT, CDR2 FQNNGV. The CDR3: CASSLLVGETQYF. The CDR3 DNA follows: TGTGCCAGCAGCTTATTGGTGGGGGAGACCCAGTACTTC.